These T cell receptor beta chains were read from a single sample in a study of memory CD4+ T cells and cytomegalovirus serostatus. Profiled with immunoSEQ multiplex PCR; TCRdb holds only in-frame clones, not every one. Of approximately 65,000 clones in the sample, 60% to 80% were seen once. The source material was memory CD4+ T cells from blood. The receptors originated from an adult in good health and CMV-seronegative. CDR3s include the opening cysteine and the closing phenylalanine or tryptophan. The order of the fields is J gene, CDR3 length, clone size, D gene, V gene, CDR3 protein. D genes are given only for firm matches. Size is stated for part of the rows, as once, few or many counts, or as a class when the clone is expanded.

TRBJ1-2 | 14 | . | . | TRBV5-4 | CASSLAAGDYGYTF
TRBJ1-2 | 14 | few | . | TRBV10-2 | CASSEWSSNYGYTF
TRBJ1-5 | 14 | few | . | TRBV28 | CASSLPQINQPQHF
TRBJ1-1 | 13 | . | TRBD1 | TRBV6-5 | CASSFNRGPEAFF
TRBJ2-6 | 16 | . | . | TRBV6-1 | CASSGQGSSGANVLTF
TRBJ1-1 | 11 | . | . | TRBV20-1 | CSAPRHTEAFF
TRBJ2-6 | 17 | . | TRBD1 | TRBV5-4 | CASSSPGQSSGANVLTF
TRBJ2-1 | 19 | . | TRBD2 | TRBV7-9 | CASSLAPGLAGAGYNEQFF
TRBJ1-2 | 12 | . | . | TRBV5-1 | CASSPDIYGYTF
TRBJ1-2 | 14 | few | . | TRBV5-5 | CASSFTETNYGYTF
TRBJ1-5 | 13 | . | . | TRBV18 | CASSLSGDQPQHF
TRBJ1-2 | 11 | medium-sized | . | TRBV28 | CATFSSGGYTF
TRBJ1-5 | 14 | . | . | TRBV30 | CAWSPGGPNQPQHF
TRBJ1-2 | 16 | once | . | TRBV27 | CASSLRSDRANYGYTF
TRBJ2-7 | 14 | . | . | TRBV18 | CASSPPGRPYEQYF
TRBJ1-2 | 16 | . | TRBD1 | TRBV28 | CASSLPSLDRGNGYTF
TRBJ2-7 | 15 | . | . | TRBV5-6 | CASSLVGRQNYEQYF
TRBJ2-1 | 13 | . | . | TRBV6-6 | CASSLREYNEQFF
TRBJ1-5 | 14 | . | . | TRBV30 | CAWSRGGFNQPQHF
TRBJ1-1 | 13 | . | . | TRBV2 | CASSEARGDEAFF
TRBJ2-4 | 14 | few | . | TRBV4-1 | CASSQGRTKNIQYF
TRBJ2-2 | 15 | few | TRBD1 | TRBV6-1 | CASSEVGTGVGELFF
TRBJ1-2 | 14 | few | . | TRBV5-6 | CASSSGQTTYGYTF
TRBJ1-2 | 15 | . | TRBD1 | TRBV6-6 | CASSPTGQGADGYTF
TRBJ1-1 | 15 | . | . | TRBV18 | CASSQREQRGTEAFF
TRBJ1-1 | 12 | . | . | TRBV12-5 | CASGIEELGAFF
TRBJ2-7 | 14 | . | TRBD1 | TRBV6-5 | CASSYDRGYGEQYF
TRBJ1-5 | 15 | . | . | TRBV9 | CASSVDPQGIQPQHF
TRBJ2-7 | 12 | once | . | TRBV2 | CASTSGYGEQYF
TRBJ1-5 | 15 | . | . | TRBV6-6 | CASSYSGAGNQPQHF
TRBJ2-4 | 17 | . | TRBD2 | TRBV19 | CASRVAGLAGAKNIQYF
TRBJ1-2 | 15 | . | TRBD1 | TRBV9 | CASSVAGRGDYGYTF
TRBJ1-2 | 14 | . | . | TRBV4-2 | CASSQVSGIYGYTF
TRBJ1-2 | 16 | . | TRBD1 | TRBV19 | CASRGLQGIEAGGYTF
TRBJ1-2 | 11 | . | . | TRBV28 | CASVGNYGYTF
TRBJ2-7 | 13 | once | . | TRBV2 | CASTIGVSREQYF
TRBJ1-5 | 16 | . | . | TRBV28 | CASALGILRVNQPQHF
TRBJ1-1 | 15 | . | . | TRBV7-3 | CASSLMGGGNTEAFF
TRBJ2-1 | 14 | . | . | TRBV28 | CASSLPGSRLEQFF
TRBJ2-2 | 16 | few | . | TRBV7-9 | CASSSRKGIPTGELFF